This T cell receptor (beta chain) was documented in a study of blood T cell repertoires in COVID-19 (dated by TCRdb to 2018 to 2021). For context, the study as a whole: The collaborator samples originated in the United States, Italy and Spain and spanned the acute and convalescent phases of COVID-19. The material from the prospective study consisted of cDNA or gDNA derived from T cells, B-cell-depleted T cells, or PBMCs. Deeply sampled blood TCRbeta repertoires from subjects exposed to, actively infected with, or recovered from COVID-19 were included in the dataset. The repertoires were released in a freely available public database intended as a resource for research on the immune response to SARS-CoV-2. Samples came from the ongoing ImmuneRACE study (first 160 participants) plus 1,254 subjects from 6 global collaborators. Sample metadata almost always included a de-identified subject ID, COVID-19 status, age in years and sex. Where available, HLA class I and class II types were obtained from metadata supplied by the sample provider rather than from assay-based typing.

The immunoSEQ Assay, a bias-controlled multiplex PCR, was used to amplify TCRbeta CDR3 regions from genomic DNA. In the original analysis: Within the assay, amplification of reference gene primers was used to estimate how many nucleated cells each sample contained. To quantify the absolute abundance of each unique TCRbeta CDR3 rearrangement, sequence reads were collapsed and filtered. Productive Simpson clonality was computed per sample as the square root of Simpson's diversity index over productive rearrangements. As stored in TCRdb, this immuneACCESS dataset retains in-frame rearrangements with V and J assigned. A fraction of the clones does not appear; measured against another copy, unresolved V genes explain less than half of the discrepancy, and the remainder lacks a known reason. The DNA was the basis for D and trimming; V, J and clone size are from that table. For this sample the table gives roughly 390,000 clones, of which around 84% were detected only once. The leading ten clones occupy roughly 3.6% of the sample.

From cysteine to phenylalanine, the CDR3 is 14 amino acids long. Of the read, only the CDR3 DNA is kept; its 42 bases are in frame from base 1. CDR1 and CDR2, looked up from the germline V gene (reference sequence), are MNHEY and SMNVEV. V is cut by 4 bases and J by 2 bases, and the space between the germline ends is 9 bases. Summary of the overall study and its limitations: Clinical and demographic metadata were provided uncurated, with the amount varying by source and participant.

As regards this clone: Its antigen has not been determined. Qualities for individual bases were not recorded, and no much larger clone is one base off. This specimen includes other DNA sequences encoding the same CDR3.

Collaborating institutions collected whole blood in K2EDTA tubes following their own protocols. For TCRbeta analysis, collaborators shipped samples in one of three forms: frozen whole blood, isolated PBMCs, or DNA extracted from either of those sample types. The sample consisted of peripheral blood. This clonotype was sampled from a woman younger than 35 with acute or convalescent COVID-19. This sequence uses TRBV27 and TRBJ1-5; matching of 5 bases hints at TRBD1 as the D gene. At the DNA level, the sequence is TGTGCCAGCAGTTCTGGCAGGGGCAATCAGCCCCAGCATTTT. This yields the protein CASSSGRGNQPQHF.